The 25 T cell receptor beta chains below were found in one sample sequenced in a study of control samples from healthy donors and cancer patients. Assay used: immunoSEQ multiplex PCR; TCRdb lists only in-frame clones, some missing. The table shows 150,000 to 180,000 clones, with 85% to 95% occurring only once. Sequences were obtained from blood. These receptors were collected from a man between 35 and 55 years old in good health.

The V call is TRBV7-9, the J call TRBJ1-2, with 8 bases lining up with TRBD1. V dropped 4 bases and J dropped 3; count of bases not matched to a gene: 4. Germline CDR1 SEHNR, CDR2 FQNEAQ (reference sequence). CDR3 length equals 14 residues. The CDR3 loop reads CASSSGGADYGYTF. Here the CDR3 DNA reads TGTGCCAGCAGCTCAGGGGGCGCCGACTATGGCTACACCTTC.

This clone was seen only once. The rearrangement uses TRBV3-1 (or the pseudogene TRBV3-2) and TRBJ2-6, with 14 bases aligning to TRBD2. With V trimmed by 5 bases and J by 3 bases, 12 bases remained unmatched. The CDR3 consists of 20 residues. Germline V lookup: CDR1 LGHDT, CDR2 YNNKEL (reference sequence). The CDR3 region has the DNA TGTGCCAGCAGCGCGCCGGGACTAGCGGGGGAAGTAAATGGGGCCAACGTCCTGACTTTC. Translated: CASSAPGLAGEVNGANVLTF.

The sample holds one count of this clone. V gene TRBV5-4 combines with J gene TRBJ1-4; tentatively, D is TRBD1 (6 bases). CDR3 length: 14 residues. Germline lookup yields CDR1 SGHNT and CDR2 YYREEE (reference sequence). The V end was cut by 1 base, the J end by 4 bases, with 8 bases between. The CDR3 is CASSLRGGNEKLFF. In DNA form, the CDR3 reads TGTGCCAGCAGCTTGAGAGGGGGTAATGAAAAACTGTTTTTT.

In DNA form, the CDR3 reads TGTGCCAGCAGCCCCGCCGGGGTGTCTAATGAAAAACTGTTTTTT. Its translation is CASSPAGVSNEKLFF. The rearrangement joins TRBV3-1 (or the pseudogene TRBV3-2) to TRBJ1-4; D not resolved. V shed 4 bases and J shed 3 bases, with 12 bases lying between them. The germline V gene encodes CDR1 LGHDT and CDR2 YNNKEL (reference sequence). The length of the CDR3 is 15 residues.

The V and J genes are TRBV30 and TRBJ1-6; D not resolved. The germline V gene encodes CDR1 GTSNPN and CDR2 SVGIG (reference sequence). The CDR3 contains 19 residues. Trimming took off 2 bases at V and 1 base at J, with 21 bases between the two ends. In nucleotides, the CDR3 is TGTGCCTGGAGTTTACATTTTGTAAGGGCCGGGTCCTATAATTCACCCCTCCACTTT. Translated, it gives CAWSLHFVRAGSYNSPLHF.

The V call is TRBV5-6, the J call TRBJ2-1; no definite D call. Germline values: CDR1 SGHDT, CDR2 YYEEEE. Trimming took off 1 base at V and 2 bases at J, with 7 bases between the two ends. This CDR3 is 14 amino acids long. The CDR3 loop is CASSLRATYNEQFF. In DNA form, the CDR3 reads TGTGCCAGCAGCTTGCGTGCCACCTACAATGAGCAGTTCTTC.

This clone was observed a few times. The rearrangement joins TRBV18 to TRBJ1-1; TRBD1 agrees at 7 bases. The CDR3 contains 17 residues. With 2 bases clipped from V and 0 bases from J, the junction kept 9 bases outside the gene matches. Germline V gene lookup returns CDR1 KGHSH and CDR2 LQKENI. The CDR3 DNA reads TGTGCCAGCTCACCATCGGCCAGGGGGGCCGTGAACACTGAAGCTTTCTTT. Amino acid sequence: CASSPSARGAVNTEAFF.

This CDR3 reads CASSQLLGGPLYEQYF. CDR3 nucleotide sequence: TGCGCCAGCAGCCAACTACTGGGTGGGCCCCTCTACGAGCAGTACTTC. The chain joins TRBV4-3 to TRBJ2-7; no firm D call. The CDR3 contains 16 residues. V was clipped by 2 bases and J by 3 bases, with 17 bases between them. CDR1 and CDR2 (germline): LGHNA, YSLEER.

V gene TRBV6-5 combines with J gene TRBJ2-1; D gene unclear. From germline, CDR1 is MNHEY and CDR2 SVGAGI. V shed 0 bases and J shed 2 bases, with 11 bases lying between them. The length of the CDR3 is 16 residues. CDR3 in DNA: TGTGCCAGCAGTTACTCAGGGTCGGGCCCCTACAATGAGCAGTTCTTC. It encodes CASSYSGSGPYNEQFF.

This chain connects TRBV28 to TRBJ1-5; D gene unclear. Trimming removed 1 base at V and 3 bases at J, with 4 bases between. This CDR3 has 13 residues. From germline, CDR1 is MDHEN and CDR2 SYDVKM. The CDR3 here is CASSLFDNQPQHF. The CDR3 region has the DNA TGTGCCAGCAGTTTATTCGACAATCAGCCCCAGCATTTT.

Points on this clone: Distinct nucleotide sequences in the sample also encode this CDR3. The rearrangement links TRBV28 to TRBJ1-6; unclear D gene. CDR3 length equals 14 residues. Germline assignment: CDR1 MDHEN and CDR2 SYDVKM. Between the trimmed V and J ends, which lost 4 bases and 6 bases, there was a span of 10 bases. Here the CDR3 reads CASSSGTANSPLHF. CDR3 sequence (DNA): TGTGCCAGCAGTTCCGGAACAGCTAATTCACCCCTCCACTTT. Together with reference TRBV28 and TRBJ1-6, the CDR3 gives the full variable domain: DVKVTQSSRYLVKRTGEKVFLECVQDMDHENMFWYRQDPGLGLRLIYFSYDVKMKEKGDIPEGYSVSREKKERFSLILESASTNQTSMYLCASSSGTANSPLHFGNGTRLTVT.

The V and J genes are TRBV2 and TRBJ2-1, with no clear D. Germline V CDR1 and CDR2: SNHLY, FYNNEI. With 7 bases removed from V and 0 bases from J, the gap between germline ends came to 16 bases. The length of the CDR3 is 16 residues. The CDR3 DNA is TGTGCCAGCACCCCATCGACGACGCGCTCCTACAATGAGCAGTTCTTC. It encodes CASTPSTTRSYNEQFF.

The rearrangement uses TRBV6-5 and TRBJ2-3; D possibly corresponds to TRBD1 (5 bases). Trimming removed 0 bases from V and 1 base from J, with 8 bases in between. This CDR3 comprises 15 residues. Germline V gene sequence: CDR1 MNHEY, CDR2 SVGAGI. The CDR3 spells CASSYSRVGTDTQYF. For the CDR3, the DNA is TGTGCCAGCAGTTACTCCAGGGTCGGCACAGATACGCAGTATTTT.

This clone was detected once. The rearrangement joins TRBV2 to TRBJ2-1; TRBD1 might be the D (5 bases). Between the trimmed V and J ends, which lost 6 bases and 15 bases, there was a span of 18 bases. The germline V gene has CDR1 SNHLY and CDR2 FYNNEI. CDR3 length: 12 residues. Here the CDR3 reads CASSPQGLDRFF. In DNA, the CDR3 is TGTGCCAGCAGCCCGCAGGGATTGGATCGGTTCTTC.

The chain employs TRBV19 and TRBJ2-3; D gene uncertain. CDR3 length: 14 residues. Per germline, CDR1 LNHDA and CDR2 SQIVND (reference sequence). V gave up 3 bases and J gave up 2 bases, with 9 bases separating them. In nucleotides, the CDR3 is TGTGCCAGTAGTATGCAGTTCTTCACAGATACGCAGTATTTT. Translated, it gives CASSMQFFTDTQYF.

J is TRBJ1-1 and V is TRBV19; D is ambiguous. The CDR3 sequence is 12 residues long. V dropped 6 bases and J dropped 0 bases, with 5 bases sitting between them. Germline-derived CDR1 and CDR2 are LNHDA and SQIVND (reference sequence). The CDR3 DNA reads as TGTGCCAGTAGGGCCTTGAACACTGAAGCTTTCTTT. This gives the protein CASRALNTEAFF.

The chain is built from TRBV9 and TRBJ1-2; D remains ambiguous. This CDR3 comprises 15 residues. In germline, CDR1 is SGDLS, CDR2 YYNGEE. Deletions cut 0 bases from V and 2 bases from J, with 11 bases between. The CDR3 DNA reads TGTGCCAGCAGCGTAGGGTATGGGGAAAACTATGGCTACACCTTC. This codes for CASSVGYGENYGYTF.

The J gene is TRBJ2-1, the V gene TRBV24-1; D unclear. Deletions cut 0 bases from V and 8 bases from J, with 7 bases between. This CDR3 spans 13 amino acids. Germline V gene lookup returns CDR1 KGHDR and CDR2 SFDVKD. CDR3 residues: CATSDLVRDEQFF. The CDR3, as DNA: TGTGCCACCAGTGATTTGGTTAGGGATGAGCAGTTCTTC.

This chain joins TRBV6-4 and TRBJ1-2; D remains ambiguous. The CDR3 is 12 residues long. Trimming pared 2 bases from V and 8 bases from J, leaving 9 bases between. Germline values: CDR1 MRHNA, CDR2 SNTAGT. This chain's CDR3 is CASSDDSVGYTF. The CDR3 coding sequence is TGTGCCAGCAGTGACGACTCGGTCGGCTACACCTTC.

The gene calls are TRBV28 and TRBJ2-3; 11 bases match TRBD2. This CDR3 comprises 15 residues. CDR1 and CDR2 from the germline V gene are MDHEN and SYDVKM. With V trimmed by 5 bases and J by 5 bases, 6 bases remained unmatched. The CDR3 region is CASSLAGGSGDTQYF. The CDR3 DNA reads as TGTGCCAGCAGTCTAGCGGGGGGCTCGGGAGATACGCAGTATTTT.

The J gene is TRBJ2-1, the V gene TRBV6-2 or TRBV6-3, with a possible D match to TRBD1 (6 bases). V was pared by 6 bases and J by 9 bases, with 12 bases between. The CDR3 spans 12 residues. Germline loops: CDR1 MNHEY, CDR2 SVGEGT. The CDR3 bases are TGTGCCAGCAGCATTACAGGGTCTGAGCAGTTCTTC. Translating it yields CASSITGSEQFF.

J is TRBJ1-1 and V is TRBV19, with 10 bases identical to TRBD1. The trim removed 1 base at V and 5 bases at J, leaving 10 bases unmatched. The CDR3 sequence is 17 residues long. Germline V gene data show CDR1 as LNHDA and CDR2 as SQIVND (reference sequence). The CDR3 loop reads CASSIAPPGQGWTEAFF. In DNA form, the CDR3 reads TGTGCCAGTAGTATAGCCCCGCCGGGACAGGGGTGGACTGAAGCTTTCTTT.

The chain is built from TRBV6-2 or TRBV6-3 and TRBJ2-1; 11 bases are shared with TRBD2. Germline loops: CDR1 MNHEY, CDR2 SVGEGT. This CDR3 spans 14 amino acids. J gave up 6 bases and V 5 bases, and 3 bases lay outside the gene matches. The CDR3 spells CASSPGTSGNEQFF. CDR3 coding DNA: TGTGCCAGCAGTCCCGGGACTAGCGGCAATGAGCAGTTCTTC.

CDR3 in amino acids: CASSLWQGEEKLFF. CDR3 nucleotide sequence: TGTGCCAGCAGTTTATGGCAGGGAGAGGAAAAACTGTTTTTT. The chain uses TRBV28 and TRBJ1-4, with a weak D call TRBD1 (5 bases). The CDR3 is 14 residues long. CDR1 is MDHEN and CDR2 is SYDVKM in the germline V gene. With 0 bases removed from V and 8 bases from J, the gap between germline ends came to 10 bases. Full variable domain (outside the CDR3, taken from reference TRBV28 and TRBJ1-4): DVKVTQSSRYLVKRTGEKVFLECVQDMDHENMFWYRQDPGLGLRLIYFSYDVKMKEKGDIPEGYSVSREKKERFSLILESASTNQTSMYLCASSLWQGEEKLFFGSGTQLSVL.

This chain links TRBV29-1 with TRBJ1-2; D is possibly TRBD1 (5 bases). The V end lost 3 bases, the J end lost 6 bases, and 17 bases lay between the germline ends. CDR1 is SQVTM and CDR2 is ANQGSEA in the germline V gene. The length of the CDR3 is 14 residues. The CDR3 DNA reads TGCAGCGTTGAGGGCAGCGAGGGGCCCGATGGCTACACCTTC. Its translation: CSVEGSEGPDGYTF. The variable domain in full, completed from reference TRBV29-1 and TRBJ1-2, reads SAVISQKPSRDICQRGTSLTIQCQVDSQVTMMFWYRQQPGQSLTLIATANQGSEATYESGFVIDKFPISRPNLTFSTLTVSNMSPEDSSIYLCSVEGSEGPDGYTFGSGTRLTVV.